This passage covers 19 T cell receptor beta chains from one sample sequenced in a study of blood T cells in healthy people across ages. It was with a sample-barcoded 5' primer and a J-beta primer mix that a second PCR of about 6 to 12 cycles was run. TCRdb reanalysed the 5' RACE reads using MiXCR and keeps one entry per CDR3 protein. The table includes approximately 810,000 distinct CDR3 sequences, about 36% detected once. Input material: blood. These receptors came from a man between 18 and 35 years old in good health.

This clonotype was detected ten times or more. This chain uses TRBV12-3 or TRBV12-4 with TRBJ1-4; the D is unclear. The CDR3 is 13 amino acids. V was pared by 8 bases and J by 8 bases, with 15 bases between. In DNA, the CDR3 is TGTGCCAGCTGCTTAGGACGGGAAGAAAAACTGTTTTTT. Its protein product is CASCLGREEKLFF.

The sample holds a few counts of this clonotype. The J gene is TRBJ1-1, the V gene TRBV20-1, with D maybe TRBD1 (5 bases). Germline CDR1 DFQATT, CDR2 SNEGSKA (reference sequence). This CDR3 spans 14 amino acids. Trimming took 0 bases from V and 2 from J, leaving 10 bases between them. The CDR3 sequence is CSARDGHVNTEAFF. The CDR3 region has the DNA TGCAGTGCTAGAGATGGACACGTCAACACTGAAGCTTTCTTT.

V gene TRBV6-4 combines with J gene TRBJ2-4; 7 bases match TRBD1. V lost 5 bases and J lost 1; bases outside the gene matches: 5. The V gene's germline CDR1 is MRHNA and CDR2 SNTAGT. This CDR3 contains 15 residues. CDR3 amino acids: CASSPTGKAKNIQYF. CDR3 DNA: TGTGCCAGCAGTCCGACAGGGAAGGCCAAAAACATTCAGTACTTC.

This clonotype was counted many times. J is TRBJ2-7 and V is TRBV4-3; D gene unclear. The CDR3 is 15 residues long. V lost 0 bases and J lost 1, with 10 bases in between. The V gene's germline CDR1 is LGHNA and CDR2 YSLEER. The DNA for the CDR3 is TGCGCCAGCAGCCAAGATTGGAGCACATCCTACGAGCAGTACTTC. Amino acids: CASSQDWSTSYEQYF.

The rearrangement links TRBV12-3 or TRBV12-4 to TRBJ2-1; D might be TRBD1 (6 bases). With 0 bases removed from V and 0 bases from J, the gap between germline ends came to 24 bases. The CDR3 consists of 21 residues. The CDR3 DNA reads as TGTGCCAGCAGTTTAGCCATGGGTGGCAGGGGAAAAGGTAGCTCCTACAATGAGCAGTTCTTC. Residues: CASSLAMGGRGKGSSYNEQFF.

The CDR3 DNA is TGCGCCAGCAGCCAAGACCTGCGGGTATCGGGTAATTCACCCCTCCACTTT. It encodes CASSQDLRVSGNSPLHF. This chain uses TRBV4-3 with TRBJ1-6, with D uncertain. Trimming cost V 0 bases and J 6 bases, with 15 bases left between them. Germline CDR1 is LGHNA and CDR2 is YSLEER. This CDR3 comprises 17 residues.

This clonotype has just a few counts. V usage is TRBV10-3 and J usage is TRBJ1-2, with D hard to call. The CDR3 runs to 11 residues. Germline V lookup: CDR1 ENHRY, CDR2 SYGVKD. V shed 3 bases and J shed 4 bases, with 3 bases lying between them. The CDR3 DNA is TGTGCCATCAGTGACTCCTATGGCTACACCTTC. The encoded protein is CAISDSYGYTF.

J is TRBJ2-3 and V is TRBV6-1, with D tentatively TRBD1 (6 bases). The ends were cut back, 6 bases at V and 4 bases at J, with 17 bases in the middle. CDR3 size: 15 residues. Germline loops: CDR1 MNHNS, CDR2 SASEGT. CDR3: CASRFPGASADTQYF. Here the CDR3 DNA reads TGTGCCAGCAGGTTCCCAGGGGCGTCGGCAGATACGCAGTATTTT.

This clonotype turned up a few times. The chain couples TRBV7-2 to TRBJ1-5; possibly TRBD1 for D (6 bases). V was shortened by 5 bases and J by 5 bases, with 16 bases between the two germline ends. The CDR3 is 15 residues long. Per the germline V gene, CDR1 is SGHTA and CDR2 is FQGNSA. CDR3 amino acids: CASSPWGGGDQPQHF. The CDR3 DNA reads TGTGCCAGCAGCCCGTGGGGGGGCGGGGATCAGCCCCAGCATTTT.

This clonotype was counted between two and nine times. The rearrangement joins TRBV7-8 to TRBJ2-4; 7 bases align to TRBD1. This CDR3 has 15 residues. CDR1 is SGHVS, CDR2 FQNEAQ, per germline. J was trimmed by 9 bases and V by 0 bases; bases with no gene match: 8. The CDR3: CASSLARQGAIIQYF. CDR3 nucleotides: TGTGCCAGCAGCTTAGCCAGACAGGGCGCCATCATTCAGTACTTC.

This clonotype was seen a few times. The genes are TRBV2 and TRBJ2-7; 10 nucleotides agree with TRBD1. From germline, CDR1 is SNHLY and CDR2 FYNNEI. The CDR3 length is 17 residues. The trim removed 8 bases at V and 1 base at J, leaving 14 bases unmatched. CDR3 sequence reads: CASGLSSRDRGSYEQYF. Written as DNA, the CDR3 is TGTGCCAGCGGGTTATCCAGCCGGGACAGGGGTTCCTACGAGCAGTACTTC.

This sequence joins TRBV4-3 and TRBJ1-4, with D tentatively TRBD1 (5 bases). The V end was cut by 4 bases, the J end by 7 bases, with 16 bases between. The CDR3 has 15 residues. In germline, CDR1 is LGHNA, CDR2 YSLEER. As DNA, the CDR3 is TGCGCCAGCAGCCGGTCCGGGACCTTCCCTGAAAAACTGTTTTTT. This codes for CASSRSGTFPEKLFF.

The chain is built from TRBV29-1 and TRBJ2-1; 11 bases map to TRBD2. Germline V gives CDR1 SQVTM, CDR2 ANQGSEA. The CDR3 totals 14 residues. V lost 3 bases, J lost 12 bases, and 10 bases stayed unmatched. For the CDR3, the DNA is TGCAGCGTTGAGCTAGCGGGGGGCCACTCCAGGCAGTTCTTC. Translated, it gives CSVELAGGHSRQFF.

The table lists this clonotype with many counts. The V and J genes are TRBV11-2 and TRBJ1-5; D unclear. The CDR3 sequence is 15 residues long. V was shortened by 1 base and J by 2 bases, with 9 bases between the two germline ends. CDR1 is SGHAT, CDR2 FQNNGV, per germline. DNA of the CDR3: TGTGCCAGCAGCTTAGGAGGAGATGGCAATCAGCCCCAGCATTTT. It specifies CASSLGGDGNQPQHF.

The chain employs TRBV27 and TRBJ1-1; no reliable D call. The CDR3 covers 11 residues. The germline V and J ends were trimmed by 8 bases and 6 bases, with 10 bases remaining between them. Germline V gene data show CDR1 as MNHEY and CDR2 as SMNVEV (reference sequence). This CDR3 is CASRVGAEAFF. CDR3 sequence (DNA): TGTGCCAGCCGCGTGGGCGCTGAAGCTTTCTTT.

This clonotype showed up just a few times. V is TRBV4-1 and J is TRBJ1-4; D call uncertain. Between the trimmed V and J ends, which lost 0 bases and 5 bases, there was a span of 10 bases. CDR3 length equals 15 residues. The germline V gene encodes CDR1 MGHRA and CDR2 YSYEKL. The CDR3 loop reads CASSQEWYGNEKLFF. The CDR3 region has the DNA TGCGCCAGCAGCCAAGAATGGTACGGGAATGAAAAACTGTTTTTT.

This chain uses TRBV7-2 with TRBJ1-1; possibly TRBD1 for D (5 bases). Trimming cost V 6 bases and J 4 bases, with 21 bases left between them. Per germline, CDR1 SGHTA and CDR2 FQGNSA. The CDR3 loop spans 16 amino acids. CDR3 residues: CASSDGMWGPGTEAFF. The CDR3 nucleotides are TGTGCCAGCAGTGACGGTATGTGGGGACCGGGCACTGAAGCTTTCTTT.

The genes are TRBV9 and TRBJ2-3; D unclear. Trimming removed 2 bases from V and 4 bases from J, with 8 bases in between. Germline CDR1 and CDR2: SGDLS and YYNGEE. CDR3 size: 13 residues. CDR3 loop: CASSVYSSDTQYF. For the CDR3, the DNA is TGTGCCAGCAGCGTGTACAGTTCAGATACGCAGTATTTT.

V usage is TRBV20-1 and J usage is TRBJ1-1, with 12 positions matching TRBD1. The CDR3 is 15 amino acids. V lost 5 bases and J lost 5; bases outside the gene matches: 9. CDR1 is DFQATT and CDR2 is SNEGSKA in the germline V gene (reference sequence). As DNA, the CDR3 is TGCAGTGCTCCCCGGGACAGGGGGCGTATAACTGAAGCTTTCTTT. As protein: CSAPRDRGRITEAFF.